This entry describes one T cell receptor beta chain. Its matching antigen is unknown. The data originate from a study of T cell responses to AZD1222 COVID-19 vaccine. Study information: Some second doses came at about 4 weeks and others at about 12 weeks; these were pooled. Points from the study as a whole: Distributed over spike, vaccine-associated CD4 TCRs predominated at 160-218 and 743-854. Targets within unmutated variant regions were reportedly found for nearly half of spike-specific TCRs. No repertoire was sampled before or during the peak T cell response, only after it.

Measured with immunoSEQ multiplex PCR; TCRdb has only the in-frame clones, and not every one. Of over 110,000 clones in the sample, approximately 94% are singletons; the top ten hold 5.1%. This TCR was recovered from an adult in good health. The starting material was peripheral blood, obtained on day 0 of AZD1222 vaccination.

The CDR3 nucleotides are TGTGCCAGCAGTCGGACAGGGTTTGGAGCCTACGAGCAGTACTTC. It codes for CASSRTGFGAYEQYF. V is TRBV7-9 and J is TRBJ2-7; TRBD1 agrees at 8 bases. Germline CDR1 and CDR2: SEHNR and FQNEAQ (reference sequence). There are 15 residues in the CDR3. J lost 2 bases, V lost 6 bases, and 9 bases had no gene match.